This TCR beta chain is from a study of T cells in tuberculosis. The CDR3 totals 14 residues. The V gene lost 3 bases and the J gene lost 2 bases, with 10 bases spanning the gap. Germline CDR1 SGHRS, CDR2 YFSETQ. By sample fraction, this clone is large. TCRdb's table, derived via immunoSEQ multiplex PCR, lists solely in-frame clones and lacks some. The table has 30,000 to 35,000 clones, approximately 90% seen once; the top ten hold around 2.2%. Sequencing was done on a sample of PBMCs. The sequence was collected from a donor aged 10-35 years with latent tuberculosis or without tuberculosis infection. The V call is TRBV5-1, the J call TRBJ2-3; a possible D gene is TRBD2 (5 bases). CDR3 region: CASSSFRDTDTQYF. The CDR3 DNA reads as TGCGCCAGCAGCTCCTTCCGGGACACAGATACGCAGTATTTT. Together with reference TRBV5-1 and TRBJ2-3, the CDR3 gives the full variable domain: KAGVTQTPRYLIKTRGQQVTLSCSPISGHRSVSWYQQTPGQGLQFLFEYFSETQRNKGNFPGRFSGRQFSNSRSEMNVSTLELGDSALYLCASSSFRDTDTQYFGPGTRLTVL.